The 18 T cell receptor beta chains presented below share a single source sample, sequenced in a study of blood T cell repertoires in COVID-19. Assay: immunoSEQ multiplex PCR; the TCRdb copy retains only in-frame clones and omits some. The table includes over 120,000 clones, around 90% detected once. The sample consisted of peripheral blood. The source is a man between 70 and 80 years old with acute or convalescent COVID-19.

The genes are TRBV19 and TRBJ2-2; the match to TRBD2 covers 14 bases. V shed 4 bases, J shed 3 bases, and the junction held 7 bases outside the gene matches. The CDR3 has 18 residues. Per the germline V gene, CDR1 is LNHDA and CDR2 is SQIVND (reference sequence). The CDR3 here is CASSRGLAGVGDTGELFF. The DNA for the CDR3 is TGTGCCAGTAGTAGGGGACTAGCGGGAGTAGGGGACACCGGGGAGCTGTTTTTT.

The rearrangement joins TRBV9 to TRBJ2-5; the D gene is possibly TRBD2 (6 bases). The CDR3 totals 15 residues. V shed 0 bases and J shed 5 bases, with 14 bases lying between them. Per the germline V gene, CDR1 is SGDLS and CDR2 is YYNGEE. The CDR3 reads CASSVASAGSETQYF. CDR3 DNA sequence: TGTGCCAGCAGCGTAGCTAGCGCGGGGAGTGAGACCCAGTACTTC.

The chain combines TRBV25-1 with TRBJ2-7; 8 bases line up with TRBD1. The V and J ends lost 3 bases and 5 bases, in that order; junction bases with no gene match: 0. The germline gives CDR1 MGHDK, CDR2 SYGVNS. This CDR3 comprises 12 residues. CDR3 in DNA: TGTGCCAGCAGTGAGGACAGGGACGAGCAGTACTTC. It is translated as CASSEDRDEQYF.

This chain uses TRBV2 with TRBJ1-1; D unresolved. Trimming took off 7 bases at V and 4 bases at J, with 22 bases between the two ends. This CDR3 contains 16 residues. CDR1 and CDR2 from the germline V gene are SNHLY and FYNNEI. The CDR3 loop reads CASNGRVTPEGTEAFF. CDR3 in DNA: TGTGCCAGCAATGGGCGGGTCACGCCGGAGGGCACTGAAGCTTTCTTT.

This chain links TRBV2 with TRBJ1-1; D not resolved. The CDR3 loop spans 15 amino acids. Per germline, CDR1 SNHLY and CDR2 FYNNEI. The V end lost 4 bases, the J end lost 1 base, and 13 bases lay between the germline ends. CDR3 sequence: CASSAITDSNTEAFF. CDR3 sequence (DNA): TGTGCCAGCAGTGCTATCACAGATTCGAACACTGAAGCTTTCTTT.

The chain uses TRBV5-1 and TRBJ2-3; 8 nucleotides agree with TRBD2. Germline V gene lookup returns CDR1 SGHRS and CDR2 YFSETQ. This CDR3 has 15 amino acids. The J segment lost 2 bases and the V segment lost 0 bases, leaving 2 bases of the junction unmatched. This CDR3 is CASSLASGPTDTQYF. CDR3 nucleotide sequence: TGCGCCAGCAGCTTGGCTAGCGGGCCCACAGATACGCAGTATTTT. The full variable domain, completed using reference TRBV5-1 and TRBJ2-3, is KAGVTQTPRYLIKTRGQQVTLSCSPISGHRSVSWYQQTPGQGLQFLFEYFSETQRNKGNFPGRFSGRQFSNSRSEMNVSTLELGDSALYLCASSLASGPTDTQYFGPGTRLTVL.

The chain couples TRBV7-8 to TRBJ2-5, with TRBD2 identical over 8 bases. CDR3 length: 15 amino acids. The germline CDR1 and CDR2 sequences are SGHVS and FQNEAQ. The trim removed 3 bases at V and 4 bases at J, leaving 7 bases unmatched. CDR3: CASSLGGGGPETQYF. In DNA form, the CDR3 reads TGTGCCAGCAGCTTGGGGGGCGGGGGGCCAGAGACCCAGTACTTC.

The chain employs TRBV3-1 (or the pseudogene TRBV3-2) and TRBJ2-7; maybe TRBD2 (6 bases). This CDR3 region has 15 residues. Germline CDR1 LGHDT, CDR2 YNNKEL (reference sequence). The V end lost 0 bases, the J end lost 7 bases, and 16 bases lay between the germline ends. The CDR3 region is CASSQDLAARGEQYF. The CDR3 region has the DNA TGTGCCAGCAGCCAAGATCTGGCGGCCCGGGGGGAGCAGTACTTC.

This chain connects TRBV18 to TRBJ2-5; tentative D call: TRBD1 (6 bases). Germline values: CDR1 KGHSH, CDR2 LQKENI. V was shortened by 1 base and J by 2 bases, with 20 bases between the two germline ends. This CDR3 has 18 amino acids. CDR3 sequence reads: CASSPLGGRGRIQETQYF. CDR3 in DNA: TGTGCCAGCTCACCACTCGGTGGCAGGGGCCGGATACAAGAGACCCAGTACTTC.

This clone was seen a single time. CDR3 DNA: TGTGCCAGAAGCTCCATTTTTGCCGGGAGGCCGAACACCGGGGAGCTGTTTTTT. Translation gives CARSSIFAGRPNTGELFF. The gene calls are TRBV5-3 and TRBJ2-2; 7 bases are a match to TRBD2. TRBV5-3 is placed among ORFs of uncertain function. The CDR3 loop spans 18 amino acids. J lost 0 bases, V lost 3 bases, and 11 bases had no gene match.

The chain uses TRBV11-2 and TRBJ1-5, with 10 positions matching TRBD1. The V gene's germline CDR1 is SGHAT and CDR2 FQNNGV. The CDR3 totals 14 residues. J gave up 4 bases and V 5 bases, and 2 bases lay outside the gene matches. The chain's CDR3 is CASSPGQGNQPQHF. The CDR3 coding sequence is TGTGCCAGCAGCCCGGGACAGGGGAATCAGCCCCAGCATTTT.

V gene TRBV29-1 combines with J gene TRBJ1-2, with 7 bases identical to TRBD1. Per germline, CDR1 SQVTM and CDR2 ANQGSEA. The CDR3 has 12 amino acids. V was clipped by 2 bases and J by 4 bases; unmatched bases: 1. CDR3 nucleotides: TGCAGCGTTGAAAGGGACAGCTATGGCTACACCTTC. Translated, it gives CSVERDSYGYTF.

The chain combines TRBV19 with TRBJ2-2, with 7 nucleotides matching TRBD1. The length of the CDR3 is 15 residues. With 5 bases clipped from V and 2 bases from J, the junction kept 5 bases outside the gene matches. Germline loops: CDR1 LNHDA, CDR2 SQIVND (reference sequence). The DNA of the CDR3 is TGTGCCAGTAGTGTACGACAGGGAAACACCGGGGAGCTGTTTTTT. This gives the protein CASSVRQGNTGELFF.

CDR3 region: CASSPGRYDEQFF. CDR3 nucleotide sequence: TGTGCCAGCAGCCCCGGTCGGTACGATGAGCAGTTCTTC. The rearrangement uses TRBV7-7 and TRBJ2-1; D is unresolved. The CDR3 is made up of 13 amino acids. Germline V gene sequence: CDR1 SSHAT, CDR2 FNYEAQ (reference sequence). V dropped 5 bases and J dropped 8 bases, with 13 bases sitting between them.

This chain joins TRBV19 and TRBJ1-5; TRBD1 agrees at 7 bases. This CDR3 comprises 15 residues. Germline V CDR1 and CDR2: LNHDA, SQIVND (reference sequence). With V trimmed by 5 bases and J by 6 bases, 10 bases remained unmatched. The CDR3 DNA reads TGTGCCAGTAGTCCGCCGAGGGGGCTGGGTCAGCCCCAGCATTTT. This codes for CASSPPRGLGQPQHF.

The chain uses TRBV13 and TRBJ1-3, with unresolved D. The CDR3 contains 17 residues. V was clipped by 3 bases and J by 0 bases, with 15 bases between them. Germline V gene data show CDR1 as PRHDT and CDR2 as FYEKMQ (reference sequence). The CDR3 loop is CASSFSLHGDSGNTIYF. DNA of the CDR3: TGTGCCAGCAGCTTCTCACTTCACGGTGACTCTGGAAACACCATATATTTT.

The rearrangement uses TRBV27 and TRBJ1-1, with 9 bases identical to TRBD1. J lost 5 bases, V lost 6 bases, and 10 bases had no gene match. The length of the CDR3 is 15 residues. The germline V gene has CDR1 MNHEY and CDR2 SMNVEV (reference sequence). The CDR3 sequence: CASRETGGARTEAFF. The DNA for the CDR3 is TGTGCCAGCAGAGAAACAGGGGGCGCGAGAACTGAAGCTTTCTTT.

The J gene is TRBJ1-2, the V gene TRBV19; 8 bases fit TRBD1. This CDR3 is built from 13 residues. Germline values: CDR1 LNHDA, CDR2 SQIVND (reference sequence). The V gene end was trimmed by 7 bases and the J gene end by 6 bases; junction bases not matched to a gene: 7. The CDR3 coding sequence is TGTGCCAGTACCCACGGACAGGGTGATGGCTACACCTTC. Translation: CASTHGQGDGYTF. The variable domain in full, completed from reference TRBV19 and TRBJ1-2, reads DGGITQSPKYLFRKEGQNVTLSCEQNLNHDAMYWYRQDPGQGLRLIYYSQIVNDFQKGDIAEGYSVSREKKESFPLTVTSAQKNPTAFYLCASTHGQGDGYTFGSGTRLTVV.